This TCR beta chain emerged from a study of glioma-infiltrating T cells. About this clonotype itself: What it binds is not known.

CDR1 and CDR2 from the germline V gene are MDHEN and SYDVKM. The CDR3 has 12 residues. V was pared by 5 bases and J by 13 bases, with 9 bases of the junction left unmatched. Using RNA template, CDR3s of TCR alpha and beta were amplified with iRepertoire arm-PCR. Input was roughly 85-400 ng of tissue mRNA or PBMC total RNA. From the multiplex PCR reads, TCRdb called clonotypes with MiXCR, one entry per CDR3 protein. The profile covers approximately 190,000 distinct CDR3 sequences, with 32% appearing a single time and around 20% taken by the ten largest. Regarding the study as a whole: Very few CDR3 sequences were shared between tissue and blood. Gliomas, especially low-grade, showed above-expected tissue-blood divergence; non-neoplastic patients showed below.

Sequencing was done on a sample of glioma tissue, nonneoplastic brain tissue, or PBMCs (not recorded which). This chain uses TRBV28 with TRBJ1-1; 8 nucleotides agree with TRBD1. The TCR was taken from a human donor with low-grade glioma or glioblastoma, undergoing nonglioma brain surgery, or in good health (not recorded which). CDR3 loop: CASSLGRGRSFF. The CDR3 DNA reads TGTGCCAGCAGTCTGGGCAGGGGGCGGAGTTTCTTT.